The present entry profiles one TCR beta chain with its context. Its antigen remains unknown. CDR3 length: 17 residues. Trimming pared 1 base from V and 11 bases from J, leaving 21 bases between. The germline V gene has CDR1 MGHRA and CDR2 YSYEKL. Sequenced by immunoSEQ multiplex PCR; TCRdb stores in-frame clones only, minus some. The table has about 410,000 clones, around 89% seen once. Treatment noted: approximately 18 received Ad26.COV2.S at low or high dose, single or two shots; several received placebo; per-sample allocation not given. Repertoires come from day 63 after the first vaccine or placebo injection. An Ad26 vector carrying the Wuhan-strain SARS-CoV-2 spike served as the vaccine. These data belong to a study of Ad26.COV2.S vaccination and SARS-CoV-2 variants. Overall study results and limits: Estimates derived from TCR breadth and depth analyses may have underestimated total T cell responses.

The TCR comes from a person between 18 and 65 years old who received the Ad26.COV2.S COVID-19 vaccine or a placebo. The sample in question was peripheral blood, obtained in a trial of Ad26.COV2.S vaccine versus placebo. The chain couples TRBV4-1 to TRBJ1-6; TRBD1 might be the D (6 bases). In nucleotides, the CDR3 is TGCGCCAGCAGCCAAGGAGTCCGCCAGACAGGAGGAACACCCCTCCACTTT. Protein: CASSQGVRQTGGTPLHF.